This T cell receptor (beta chain) was sequenced in a study of cytomegalovirus exposure and HLA in healthy donors. Amplification used 60 Vbeta primers and 13 Jbeta primers. The assay was immunoSEQ multiplex PCR, and TCRdb's table has in-frame clones only and misses some. The data show roughly 120,000 clones, 15% seen once. Germline V gene sequence: CDR1 MDHEN, CDR2 SYDVKM. Trimming took 2 bases from V and 5 from J, leaving 9 bases between them. This CDR3 spans 13 amino acids. Whole-study findings and limits: CMV serostatus was the sole immune exposure data available. In a later analysis, V- and J-gene trimming of beta chains associated with a DCLRE1C missense variant, replicated independently. Three chains linked to CMV were shown in vitro to be specific for CMV antigens. HLA allele associations emerged for 17,000 or so TCR beta sequences in a later analysis, at 0.05 false discovery rate.

Notes on this clone: As yet, its antigen is unknown.

The V and J genes are TRBV28 and TRBJ1-2; no definite D call. The sequenced material came from PBMCs. The sequence was obtained from a woman aged 18-29 years in good health and CMV-seronegative. The CDR3 here is CASSLGRTYGYTF. CDR3 in DNA: TGTGCCAGCAGTTTAGGAAGGACTTATGGCTACACCTTC.